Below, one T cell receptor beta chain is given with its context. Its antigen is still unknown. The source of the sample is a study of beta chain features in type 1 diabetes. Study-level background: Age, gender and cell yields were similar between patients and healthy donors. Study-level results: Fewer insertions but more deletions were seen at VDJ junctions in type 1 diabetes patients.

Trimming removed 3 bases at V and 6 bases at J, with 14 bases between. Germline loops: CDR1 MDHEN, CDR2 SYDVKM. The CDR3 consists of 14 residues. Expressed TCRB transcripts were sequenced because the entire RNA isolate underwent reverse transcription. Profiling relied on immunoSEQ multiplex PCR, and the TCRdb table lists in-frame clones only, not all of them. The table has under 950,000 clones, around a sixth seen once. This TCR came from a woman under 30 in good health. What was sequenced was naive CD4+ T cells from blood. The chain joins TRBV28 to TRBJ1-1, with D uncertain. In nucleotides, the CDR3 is TGTGCCAGCAGTTTCCCCCTAGGAGGGTCTGAAGCTTTCTTT. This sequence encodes CASSFPLGGSEAFF.